A selection of T cell receptor beta chains follows, all from one sample in a study of blood T cell repertoires in COVID-19. Some clones are missing from TCRdb's copy, which holds only in-frame ones; the method was immunoSEQ multiplex PCR. The sample carries 150,000 to 200,000 clones, 80% recorded once. The sequenced sample consisted of peripheral blood. These receptors were obtained from an older man with active or convalescent COVID-19. Each CDR3 is given without its conserved first and last residue.

CDR3aa	v_gene	j_gene
SVEEGEGNQPQH	TRBV29-1	TRBJ1-5
ASSTGLAGRQETQY	TRBV5-1	TRBJ2-5
ASSFDSNQPQH	TRBV7-8	TRBJ1-5
ASSGDRGLGQPQH	TRBV19	TRBJ1-5
AWSAGFGTAF	TRBV30	TRBJ1-1
SVGVGTGGYT	TRBV29-1	TRBJ1-2
ASSPKTSGPYEQY	TRBV23-1	TRBJ2-7
AWTRGPVNTEAF	TRBV30	TRBJ1-1
ATSRAGQGMNTEAF	TRBV15	TRBJ1-1
ASSYRARGDESPLH	TRBV6-5	TRBJ1-6
ASSVAVSGGALTDTQY	TRBV9	TRBJ2-3
ASSSLGAREEYGYT	TRBV28	TRBJ1-2
AWSASDSQPQH	TRBV30	TRBJ1-5
ASSSPGQGPTEAF	TRBV6-2/TRBV6-3	TRBJ1-1
ASSKEGRSPGNTIY	TRBV27	TRBJ1-3
ASSQVTVNTEAF	TRBV14	TRBJ1-1
ASSFSELYGYT	TRBV12-3/TRBV12-4	TRBJ1-2
ASSDVGQGYEKLF	TRBV2	TRBJ1-4
ASSSLRRRGQETQY	TRBV11-2	TRBJ2-5
ASSDKPVNQPQH	TRBV6-4	TRBJ1-5
ASSQNAGGPADTQY	TRBV3-1/TRBV3-2	TRBJ2-3
SASLRNYGYT	TRBV20-1	TRBJ1-2
ASSLGRSSYNEQF	TRBV5-5	TRBJ2-1